This T cell receptor (beta chain) was captured in a study of blood T cell repertoires in COVID-19. Study summary: Material from acute and convalescent COVID-19 was sourced from the United States, Italy and Spain.

Trimming left V 3 bases short and J 13 bases short, with 15 bases between. The CDR3 spans 12 residues. Germline V gene data show CDR1 as SGHVS and CDR2 as FQNEAQ. Assay used: immunoSEQ multiplex PCR; TCRdb lists only in-frame clones, some missing. The sample lists tens of thousands of clones, about four fifths occurring once. Material: peripheral blood. This TCR was sampled from a woman aged 80 or over with active or convalescent COVID-19. The gene calls are TRBV7-8 and TRBJ1-2; tentatively, D is TRBD1 (6 bases). CDR3 residues: CASSFPSGVFTF. CDR3 nucleotide sequence: TGTGCCAGCAGCTTCCCTTCAGGGGTGTTCACCTTC.